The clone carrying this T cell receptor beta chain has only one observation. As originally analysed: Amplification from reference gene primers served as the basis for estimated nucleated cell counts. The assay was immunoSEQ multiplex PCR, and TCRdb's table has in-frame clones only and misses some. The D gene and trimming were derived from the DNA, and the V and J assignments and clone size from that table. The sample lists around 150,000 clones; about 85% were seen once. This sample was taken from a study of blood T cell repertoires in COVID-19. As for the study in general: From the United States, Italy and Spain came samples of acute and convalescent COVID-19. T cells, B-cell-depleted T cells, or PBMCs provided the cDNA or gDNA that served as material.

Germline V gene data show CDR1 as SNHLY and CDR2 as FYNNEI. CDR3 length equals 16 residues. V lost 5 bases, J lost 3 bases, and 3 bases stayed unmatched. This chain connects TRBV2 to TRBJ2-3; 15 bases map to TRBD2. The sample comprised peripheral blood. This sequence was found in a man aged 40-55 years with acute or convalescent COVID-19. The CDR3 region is CASSQGLAGGTDTQYF. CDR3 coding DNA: TGTGCCAGCAGTCAGGGACTAGCGGGGGGAACAGATACGCAGTATTTT.